The clone carrying this T cell receptor delta chain was found a few times. Its matching antigen is unknown. The protein that TCRdb holds for this DNA derives from a much larger clone and differs from the translated DNA at residue 8, which likely indicates a read error; the protein shown here is translated from the DNA. The CDR3 spans 17 residues. The germline gives CDR1 TVYSNPD, CDR2 GDNSRS (reference sequence). The germline V and J ends were trimmed by 1 base and 5 bases, with 26 bases remaining between them. The sample originates from a study of γδ T cells in repeated Plasmodium falciparum infection. Study context: Donors were malaria-exposed Malian children or age- and gender-matched Australian children.

Overall study results and limits: Vdelta2-negative gammadelta repertoires appeared less diverse and less shared in Malian than Australian children. Over time and infection, Vgamma9/Vdelta2+ repertoires remained highly stable and polyclonal. Donors in Mali lived in a small rural village, largely one ethnic group.

Bulk repertoires came from Vgamma9/Vdelta2+ or Vdelta2-negative gammadelta T cells flow-sorted from PBMC. TCRdb re-called the multiplex PCR reads using CATT. The sample yields about 48,000 delta-chain clones, approximately 1.5% seen once. The sequenced material came from gamma-delta T cells from blood. J is TRDJ1 and V is TRDV3; a weak D match, TRDD3 (6 bases). The J gene is absent in TCRdb and was assigned here via DNA matching to germline. The origin of this receptor is a pool of human donors (malaria-infected and uninfected, not separated). The CDR3 loop is CAFIPRHRGSEEDKLIF. For the CDR3, the DNA is TGTGCCTTTATACCCCGACACCGGGGGAGCGAAGAGGATAAACTCATCTTT.